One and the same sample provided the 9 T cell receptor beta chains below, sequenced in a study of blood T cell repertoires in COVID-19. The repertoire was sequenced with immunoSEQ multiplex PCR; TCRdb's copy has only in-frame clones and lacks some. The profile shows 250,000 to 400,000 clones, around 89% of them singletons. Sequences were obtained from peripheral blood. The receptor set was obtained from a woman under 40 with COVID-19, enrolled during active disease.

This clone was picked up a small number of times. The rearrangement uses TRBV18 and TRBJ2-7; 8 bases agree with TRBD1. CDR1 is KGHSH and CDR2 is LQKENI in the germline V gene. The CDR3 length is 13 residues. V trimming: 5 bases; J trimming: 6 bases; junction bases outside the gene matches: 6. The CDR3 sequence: CASSADRVSEQYV. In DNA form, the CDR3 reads TGTGCCAGCTCAGCGGACAGGGTTTCCGAGCAGTACGTC.

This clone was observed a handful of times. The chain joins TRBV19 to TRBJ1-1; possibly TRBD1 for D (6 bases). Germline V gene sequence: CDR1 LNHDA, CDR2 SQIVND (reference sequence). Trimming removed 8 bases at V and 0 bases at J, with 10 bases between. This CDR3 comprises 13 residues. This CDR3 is CASFHRVNTEAFF. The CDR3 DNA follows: TGTGCCAGTTTCCACAGGGTGAACACTGAAGCTTTCTTT.

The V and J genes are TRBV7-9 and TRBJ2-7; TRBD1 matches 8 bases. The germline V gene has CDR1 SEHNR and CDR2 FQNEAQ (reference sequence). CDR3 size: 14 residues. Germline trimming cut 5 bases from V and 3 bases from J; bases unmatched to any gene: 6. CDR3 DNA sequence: TGTGCCAGCAGCCCTGAGGACAGGGTCTACGAGCAGTACTTC. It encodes CASSPEDRVYEQYF.

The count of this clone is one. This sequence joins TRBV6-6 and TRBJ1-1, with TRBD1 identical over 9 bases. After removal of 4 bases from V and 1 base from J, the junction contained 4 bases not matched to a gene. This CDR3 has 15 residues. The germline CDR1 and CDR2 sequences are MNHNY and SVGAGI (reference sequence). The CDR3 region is CASSLQGASNTEAFF. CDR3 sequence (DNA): TGTGCCAGCAGTTTACAGGGGGCTTCGAACACTGAAGCTTTCTTT.

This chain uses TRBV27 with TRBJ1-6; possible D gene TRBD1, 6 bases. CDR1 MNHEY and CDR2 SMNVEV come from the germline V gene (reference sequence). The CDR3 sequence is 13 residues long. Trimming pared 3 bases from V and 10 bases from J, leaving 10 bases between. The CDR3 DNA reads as TGTGCCAGCAGTTTGTTCAGGGGCTCACCCCTCCACTTT. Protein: CASSLFRGSPLHF.

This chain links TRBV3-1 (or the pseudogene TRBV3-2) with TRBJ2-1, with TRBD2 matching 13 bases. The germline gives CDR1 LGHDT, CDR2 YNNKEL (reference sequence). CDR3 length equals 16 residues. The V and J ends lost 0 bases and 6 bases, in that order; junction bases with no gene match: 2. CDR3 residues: CASSQEGTSGVNEQFF. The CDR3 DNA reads TGTGCCAGCAGCCAAGAGGGGACTAGCGGGGTCAATGAGCAGTTCTTC.

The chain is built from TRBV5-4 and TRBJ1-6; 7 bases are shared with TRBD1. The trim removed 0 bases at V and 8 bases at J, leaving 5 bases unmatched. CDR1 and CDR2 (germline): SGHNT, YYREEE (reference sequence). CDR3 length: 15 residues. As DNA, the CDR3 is TGTGCCAGCAGCTTGGAAGGGACAGAAGATTCACCCCTCCACTTT. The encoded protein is CASSLEGTEDSPLHF.

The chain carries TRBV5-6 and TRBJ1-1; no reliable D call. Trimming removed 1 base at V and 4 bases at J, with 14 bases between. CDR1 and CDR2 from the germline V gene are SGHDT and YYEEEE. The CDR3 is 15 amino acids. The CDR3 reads CASSLFPGTTTEAFF. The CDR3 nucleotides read TGTGCCAGCAGCTTGTTCCCAGGTACCACCACTGAAGCTTTCTTT.

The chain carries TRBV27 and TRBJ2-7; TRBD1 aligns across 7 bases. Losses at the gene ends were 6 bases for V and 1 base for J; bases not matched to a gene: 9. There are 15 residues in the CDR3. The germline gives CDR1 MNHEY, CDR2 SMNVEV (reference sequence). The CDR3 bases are TGTGCCAGCAGCCCGCCCGGGACAGCTTCCTACGAGCAGTACTTC. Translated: CASSPPGTASYEQYF.